This T cell receptor (beta chain) is drawn from a study of CD8+ T cells in alopecia areata (dated by TCRdb to 2016 to 2018). In the study overall: In both human patients and the C3H/HeJ mouse model, the study applied high-throughput TCRbeta sequencing to look at T cell clonal expansion in alopecia areata. Human TCRbeta sequencing covered scalp tissue and sorted CD4+ and CD8+ peripheral blood T cells from patchy and totalis/universalis alopecia areata patients and healthy controls. Scalp clonality was compared across normal scalp (n=4), patchy alopecia areata scalp (n=8), and alopecia totalis/universalis scalp (n=8). RNA was extracted with the PAXgene miRNA kit for fixed scalp, the miRNeasy kit for PBMCs, and the RNeasy kit for mouse skin. Amplification of TCRbeta CDR3 regions was done by immunoSEQ multiplex PCR using 35 Vbeta forward primers and 13 Jbeta reverse primers.

Here is what the overall study found, with its caveats: Shared TCR sequences between patients were less evident than in mice, which may be partly attributable to HLA diversity in the patient population. Compared with normal scalp, lesional scalp had higher clonality and more expanded CD8+ clones, particularly in alopecia totalis/universalis, a pattern that suggests antigenic drive. Resident alphabeta T cells in normal human skin are also sequenced, complicating scalp TCR repertoire analysis, unlike mouse skin dominated by gammadelta T cells.

The library was prepared using the immunoSEQ multiplex PCR assay. RNA was extracted from all samples and reverse transcribed into cDNA as template for TCR sequencing. SuperScript III was used for first-strand cDNA synthesis, primed with a 2:1 mix of oligo-dT and random hexamers. A synthetic immune receptor repertoire was used to gauge amplification bias, and whatever bias remained was removed computationally. Regarding the original processing steps: Raw reads were preprocessed for error removal, and CDR3 was defined according to IMGT conventions as running from the conserved cysteine to phenylalanine. Clonality was computed as 1 minus the Shannon entropy, with the entropy normalized by log2 of the number of productive unique TCRs. Whether each scalp clone was CD4 or CD8 was inferred by checking scalp TCRbeta sequences against the CD4 and CD8 repertoires from sorted blood. TCRdb took over this immuneACCESS table, retaining in-frame rearrangements with V and J assigned. Such tables are incomplete; in checked studies, under half of the missing clones stem from an unresolved V gene, and the remainder is unexplained. V, J and clone size are those of that table, while D and trimming were read from the DNA. The sample table holds about 120,000 clones, of which less than 70% were seen once. 2.8% of the sample goes to the ten largest clones.

A word on this clone: Its antigen target is currently unknown. Base qualities were left out, and no much larger clone turns up one base away.

PBMCs were isolated by density centrifugation and stained for CD3, CD4 and CD8, and CD4+ and CD8+ T cells were sorted on a FACSAria. Unaffected controls provided scalp biopsies and blood samples. Compared with germline, V lacks 5 bases and J lacks 2 bases; bases without a gene match: 3. From the cysteine through the phenylalanine, the CDR3 covers 15 amino acids. The only DNA kept is the CDR3, 45 bases in frame from the first base. From a lookup of the germline V gene, CDR1 and CDR2 are SGHVS and FQNEAQ. This chain is built from TRBV7-8 and TRBJ2-7, with 13 middle bases fitting TRBD2. Material for sequencing was CD4+ T cells sorted from blood. This TCR came from a human donor in good health. The sequenced DNA is TGTGCCAGCAGCCCAGGGACTAGCGGGGCCTACGAGCAGTACTTC. Translated, it reads CASSPGTSGAYEQYF.